The T cell receptor (beta chain) under discussion was sequenced for a study of human T cells and chemical hapten exposure. This clonotype was counted between two and nine times. J was trimmed by 2 bases and V by 5 bases; bases with no gene match: 4. The CDR3 spans 17 residues. Germline loops: CDR1 MNHEY, CDR2 SVGAGI. MiXCR, applied by TCRdb to the RACE reads, yields one record per CDR3 protein. This sample has under 75,000 distinct CDR3 sequences, with over 6.5% found just once. Time point in this sample: patch test 2, 6 weeks after DPC sensitization. Indicated treatment: therapeutic diphenylcyclopropenone sensitization with weekly scalp DPC.

The receptor was derived from a woman in her 50s with alopecia areata. Some clones in this sample may be carry-over from other donors' samples. The starting material was whole blood, obtained in connection with sensitization to the hapten diphenylcyclopropenone (DPC). The chain recombines TRBV6-5 with TRBJ2-3, with 16 bases aligning to TRBD2. The CDR3 DNA reads TGTGCCAGCAGTGTCGGGACTAGCGGGGGGGCCACAGATACGCAGTATTTT. Translated: CASSVGTSGGATDTQYF.